This is a list of T cell receptor beta chains from one sample in a study of human T cells and chemical hapten exposure. Using its own MiXCR run on the RACE reads, TCRdb lists one record per CDR3 protein. The table includes more than 55,000 distinct CDR3 sequences, roughly 12% detected once. The sample here was whole blood, taken in connection with sensitization to the hapten diphenylcyclopropenone (DPC). These receptors came from a woman aged 40 to 50 with alopecia areata. Some clones in this sample may be carry-over from other donors' samples. Each CDR3 is given without its conserved first and last residue.

V gene,J gene,CDR3 protein
TRBV10-2,TRBJ1-6,ASTEGGQLLNSPLH
TRBV5-1,TRBJ2-7,ARPVDRDGGEQY
TRBV18,TRBJ1-5,ASSPPGPRNQPQH
TRBV7-2,TRBJ2-3,ASSFGSRDTQY
TRBV7-7,TRBJ2-5,ASSVQPGQLGETLY
TRBV24-1,TRBJ2-3,ATSSTGVHTDTQY
TRBV29-1,TRBJ2-2,SASRDKNTGELF
TRBV29-1,TRBJ2-2,SVEGLAGYTGELF
TRBV5-4,TRBJ2-7,ASSLSTYEQY
TRBV29-1,TRBJ1-6,SVTAGTDNSPLH
TRBV11-3,TRBJ2-7,ASSLDRDYEQY